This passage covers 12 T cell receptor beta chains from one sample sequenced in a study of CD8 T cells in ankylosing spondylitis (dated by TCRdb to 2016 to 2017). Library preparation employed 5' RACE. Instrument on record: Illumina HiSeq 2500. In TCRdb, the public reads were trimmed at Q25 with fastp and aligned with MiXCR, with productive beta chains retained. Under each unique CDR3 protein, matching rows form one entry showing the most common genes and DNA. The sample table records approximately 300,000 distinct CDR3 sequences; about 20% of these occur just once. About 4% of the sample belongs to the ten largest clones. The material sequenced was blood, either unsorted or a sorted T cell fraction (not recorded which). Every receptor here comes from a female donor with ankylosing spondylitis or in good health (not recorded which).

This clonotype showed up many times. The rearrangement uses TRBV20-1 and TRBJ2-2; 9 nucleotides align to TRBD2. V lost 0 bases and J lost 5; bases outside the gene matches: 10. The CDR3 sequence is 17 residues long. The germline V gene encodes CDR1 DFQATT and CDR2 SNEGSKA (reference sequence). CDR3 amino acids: CSARDVRSGRPTGELFF. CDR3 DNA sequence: TGCAGTGCTAGAGATGTGCGGAGCGGGAGGCCAACCGGGGAGCTGTTTTTT.

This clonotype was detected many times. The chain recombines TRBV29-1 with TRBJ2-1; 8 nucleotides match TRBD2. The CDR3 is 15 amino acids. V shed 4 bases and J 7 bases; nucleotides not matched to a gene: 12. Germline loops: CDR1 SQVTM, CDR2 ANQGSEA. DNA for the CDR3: TGCAGCGTTGCCTCCCTACACACGGGAGGGAATGAGCAGTTCTTC. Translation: CSVASLHTGGNEQFF.

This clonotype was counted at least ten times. The DNA for the CDR3 is TGTGCCAGCACTAAGCGGGAGACTCAAGAGACCCAGTACTTC. Translation gives CASTKRETQETQYF. This chain joins TRBV12-3 or TRBV12-4 and TRBJ2-5; 8 bases align to TRBD2. The V and J ends lost 7 bases and 2 bases, in that order; junction bases with no gene match: 6. The CDR3 consists of 14 residues.

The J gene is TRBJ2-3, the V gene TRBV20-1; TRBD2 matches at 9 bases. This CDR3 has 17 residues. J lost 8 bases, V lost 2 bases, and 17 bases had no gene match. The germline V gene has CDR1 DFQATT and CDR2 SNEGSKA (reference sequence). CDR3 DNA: TGCAGTGCTAGACCCCTGGGAGCGGGAGGCTCATCCCCTACGCAGTATTTT. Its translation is CSARPLGAGGSSPTQYF.

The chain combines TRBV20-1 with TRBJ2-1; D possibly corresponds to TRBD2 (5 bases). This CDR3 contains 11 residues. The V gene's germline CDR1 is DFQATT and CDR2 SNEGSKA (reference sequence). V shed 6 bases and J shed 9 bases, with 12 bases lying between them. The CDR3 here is CSAQGGREQFF. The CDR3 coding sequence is TGCAGTGCCCAAGGAGGTCGTGAGCAGTTCTTC.

The DNA for the CDR3 is TGCGCCAGCAGCTTGACGCGGGAAGGGACAGATACGCAGTATTTT. It codes for CASSLTREGTDTQYF. This chain uses TRBV5-1 with TRBJ2-3, with a weak D call TRBD2 (6 bases). Germline V CDR1 and CDR2: SGHRS, YFSETQ. This CDR3 contains 15 residues. V was shortened by 1 base and J by 3 bases, with 12 bases between the two germline ends.

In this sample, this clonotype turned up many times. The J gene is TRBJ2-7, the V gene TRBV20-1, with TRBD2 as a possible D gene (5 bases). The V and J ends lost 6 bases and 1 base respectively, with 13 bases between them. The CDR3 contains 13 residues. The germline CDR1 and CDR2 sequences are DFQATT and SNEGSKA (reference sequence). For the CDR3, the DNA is TGCAGTGCCCCAGAGGGCGGGTCCTACGAGCAGTACTTC. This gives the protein CSAPEGGSYEQYF.

The chain's CDR3 is CSASRGLMNTEAFF. Here the CDR3 DNA reads TGCAGTGCTAGTCGAGGGCTCATGAACACTGAAGCTTTCTTT. V gene TRBV20-1 combines with J gene TRBJ1-1; D is uncertain. V gave up 3 bases and J gave up 0 bases, with 11 bases separating them. In germline, CDR1 is DFQATT, CDR2 SNEGSKA (reference sequence). The CDR3 covers 14 residues.

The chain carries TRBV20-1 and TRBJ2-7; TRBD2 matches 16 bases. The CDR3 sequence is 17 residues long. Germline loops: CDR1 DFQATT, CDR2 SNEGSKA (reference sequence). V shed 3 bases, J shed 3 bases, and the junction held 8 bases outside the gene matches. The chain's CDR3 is CSARGTSGRVLIYEQYF. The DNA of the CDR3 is TGCAGTGCTAGGGGGACTAGCGGGAGGGTGCTGATCTACGAGCAGTACTTC.

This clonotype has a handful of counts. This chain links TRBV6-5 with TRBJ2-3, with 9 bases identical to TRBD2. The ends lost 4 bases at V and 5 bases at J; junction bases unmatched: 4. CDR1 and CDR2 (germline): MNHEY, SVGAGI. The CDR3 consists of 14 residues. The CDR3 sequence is CASSLGLAIDTQYF. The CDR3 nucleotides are TGTGCCAGCAGTTTGGGACTAGCTATAGATACGCAGTATTTT.

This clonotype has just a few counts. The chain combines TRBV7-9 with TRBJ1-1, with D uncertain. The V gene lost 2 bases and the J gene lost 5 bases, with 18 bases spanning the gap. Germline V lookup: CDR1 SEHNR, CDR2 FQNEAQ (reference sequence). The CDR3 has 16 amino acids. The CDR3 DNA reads TGTGCCAGCAGCTTAATACGGTCAAGATCCAGTACTGAAGCTTTCTTT. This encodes CASSLIRSRSSTEAFF.

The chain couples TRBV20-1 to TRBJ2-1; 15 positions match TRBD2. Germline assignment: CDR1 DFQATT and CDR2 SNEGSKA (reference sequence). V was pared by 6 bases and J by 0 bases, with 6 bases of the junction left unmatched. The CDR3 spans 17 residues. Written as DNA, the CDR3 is TGCAGTGCCGCCGGGACTAGCGGGGGGAGCTCCTACAATGAGCAGTTCTTC. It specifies CSAAGTSGGSSYNEQFF.